The TCR beta chain under discussion was sequenced for a study of T-cell memory formation after mild COVID-19. A single record per CDR3 protein comes from TCRdb applying MiXCR to the 5' RACE reads. The sample yields 300,000 to 400,000 distinct CDR3 sequences, 25% to 30% seen once. The germline V and J ends were trimmed by 4 bases and 2 bases, with 8 bases remaining between them. Per the germline V gene, CDR1 is SGHRS and CDR2 is YFSETQ. This CDR3 is built from 13 residues. This sequence was found in an adult woman who had mild COVID-19 (a few samples of this study predate the infection). Cell type and time point are not known. The specimen was PBMCs or a T cell subset sorted from them (not recorded which). This chain uses TRBV5-1 with TRBJ2-3; D is unresolved. The CDR3 nucleotides are TGCGCCAGCAGCCCGGCAGCCACAGATACGCAGTATTTT. Residues: CASSPAATDTQYF.